What follows describes a single TCR beta chain. No antigen is known for it. Genomic DNA acted as the template from which TCR beta VDJ combination and CDR3 sequence profiling were carried out. TCRdb processed the reads anew with MiXCR; each CDR3 protein has one entry. The data show approximately 220,000 distinct CDR3 sequences, with 45% to 50% seen just once and less than 9% held by the top ten. In patients chosen for sequencing, flow cytometry had shown CD8+CD57+ cell expansion. This sample is part of a study of CD8+CD57+ T cells in acquired aplastic anemia. Looking at the study overall: On average, sorted CD4+ and CD8+ cells gave around 3.3 ug of DNA. The study's findings and limits: Common to patients and controls were roughly 30 CD8+ CDR3 sequences.

V gave up 7 bases and J gave up 0 bases, with 13 bases separating them. Germline loops: CDR1 MNHNY, CDR2 SVGAGI (reference sequence). CDR3 length: 14 amino acids. The sequencing input was sorted CD4+, CD8+, or CD8+CD57+ T cells (not recorded which) from PBMCs. The chain is built from TRBV6-6 and TRBJ2-7; possible D gene TRBD2, 6 bases. The receptor was derived from a human donor with aplastic anemia. Written as DNA, the CDR3 is TGTGCCAGCACCGAACGGGGGAGCTCCTACGAGCAGTACTTC. This gives the protein CASTERGSSYEQYF.